This T cell receptor (beta chain) stems from a study of ipilimumab plus nivolumab after autologous stem cell transplantation. On the study more broadly: Median doses per patient: roughly five ipilimumab, under 10 nivolumab. DLBCL patients had primary refractory or relapsed disease.

V lost 2 bases to trimming and J lost 4 bases, with 9 bases between them. This CDR3 contains 13 residues. CDR1 is SGHTA and CDR2 is FQGNSA in the germline V gene. The assay was immunoSEQ multiplex PCR, and TCRdb's table has in-frame clones only and misses some. Counted here are over 80,000 clones, about 83% occurring once; the ten biggest clones make up approximately 2.2%. Patients got ipilimumab 1 mg/kg beginning 14 to 28 days post-transplant. Patients received nivolumab 3 mg/kg at weeks 1, 4, 7, 10, then fortnightly to week 26. J is TRBJ2-7 and V is TRBV7-2; D is undetermined. This receptor was taken from a male donor with diffuse large B-cell lymphoma. The sequencing used PBMCs, collected in a trial of ipilimumab plus nivolumab as post-transplant consolidation. CDR3 in amino acids: CASSLWVGYEQYF. The CDR3 nucleotides read TGTGCCAGCAGCTTATGGGTCGGATACGAGCAGTACTTC.